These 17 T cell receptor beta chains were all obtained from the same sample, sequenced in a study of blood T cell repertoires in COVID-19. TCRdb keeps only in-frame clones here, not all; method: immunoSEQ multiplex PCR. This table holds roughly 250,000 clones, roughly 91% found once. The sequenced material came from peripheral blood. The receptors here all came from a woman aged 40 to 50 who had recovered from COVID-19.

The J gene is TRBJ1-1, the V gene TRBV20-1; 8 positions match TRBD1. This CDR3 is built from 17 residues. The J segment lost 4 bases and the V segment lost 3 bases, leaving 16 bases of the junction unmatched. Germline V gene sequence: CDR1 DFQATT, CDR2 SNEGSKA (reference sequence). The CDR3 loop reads CSASRWRAGGAGTEAFF. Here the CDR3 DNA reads TGCAGTGCTAGTCGGTGGAGGGCAGGGGGCGCGGGCACTGAAGCTTTCTTT.

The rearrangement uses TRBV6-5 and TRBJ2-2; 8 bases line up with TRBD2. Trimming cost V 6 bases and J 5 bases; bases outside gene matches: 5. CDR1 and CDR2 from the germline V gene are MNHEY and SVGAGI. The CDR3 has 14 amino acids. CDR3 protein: CASRAGGQTGELFF. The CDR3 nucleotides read TGTGCCAGCAGGGCGGGAGGCCAAACCGGGGAGCTGTTTTTT.

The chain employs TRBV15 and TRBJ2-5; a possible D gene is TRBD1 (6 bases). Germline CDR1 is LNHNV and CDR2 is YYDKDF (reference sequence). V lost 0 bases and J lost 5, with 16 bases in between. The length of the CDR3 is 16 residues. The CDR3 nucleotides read TGTGCCACCAGCAGAGAAGGGTGGACAGTCCCGGAGACCCAGTACTTC. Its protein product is CATSREGWTVPETQYF. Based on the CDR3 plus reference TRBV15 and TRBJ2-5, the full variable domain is DAMVIQNPRYQVTQFGKPVTLSCSQTLNHNVMYWYQQKSSQAPKLLFHYYDKDFNNEADTPDNFQSRRPNTSFCFLDIRSPGLGDTAMYLCATSREGWTVPETQYFGPGTRLLVL.

In DNA, the CDR3 is TGTGCCAGCAGCCCCTCGCGGGGCAGTTACTATGGCTACACCTTC. This gives the protein CASSPSRGSYYGYTF. The chain is built from TRBV7-9 and TRBJ1-2, with a weak D call TRBD1 (5 bases). Trimming stripped 5 bases from V and 3 bases from J, with 16 bases between. The length of the CDR3 is 15 residues. Germline lookup yields CDR1 SEHNR and CDR2 FQNEAQ (reference sequence).

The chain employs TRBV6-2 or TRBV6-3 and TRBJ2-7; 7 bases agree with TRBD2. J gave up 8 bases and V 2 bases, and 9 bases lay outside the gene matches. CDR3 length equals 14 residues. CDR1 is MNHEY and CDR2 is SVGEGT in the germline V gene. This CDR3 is CASSYGGGTVKQYF. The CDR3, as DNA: TGTGCCAGCAGTTACGGGGGGGGGACGGTGAAGCAGTACTTC.

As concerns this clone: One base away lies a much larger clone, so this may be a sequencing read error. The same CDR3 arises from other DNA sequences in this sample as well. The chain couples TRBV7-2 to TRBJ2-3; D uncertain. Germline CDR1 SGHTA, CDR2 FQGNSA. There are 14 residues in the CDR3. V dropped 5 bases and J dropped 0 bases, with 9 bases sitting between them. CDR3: CASSPPGSTDTQYF. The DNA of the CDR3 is TGTGCCAGCAGCCCCCCCGGTAGCACAGATACGCAGTATTTT.

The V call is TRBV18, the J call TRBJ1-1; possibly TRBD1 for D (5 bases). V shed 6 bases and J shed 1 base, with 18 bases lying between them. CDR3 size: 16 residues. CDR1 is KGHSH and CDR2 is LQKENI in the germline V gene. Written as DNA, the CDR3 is TGTGCCAGCTCGGCCCGGGGACGGGGGACGAACACTGAAGCTTTCTTT. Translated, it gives CASSARGRGTNTEAFF.

The CDR3 bases are TGTGCCAGCAGCGTAGGGGGGGACTACCGGGAAGCTTTCTTT. This sequence encodes CASSVGGDYREAFF. The chain uses TRBV9 and TRBJ1-1, with D possibly matching TRBD1 (5 bases). The germline V gene has CDR1 SGDLS and CDR2 YYNGEE. V was trimmed by 0 bases and J by 8 bases, leaving 14 bases between them. The CDR3 is 14 residues long.

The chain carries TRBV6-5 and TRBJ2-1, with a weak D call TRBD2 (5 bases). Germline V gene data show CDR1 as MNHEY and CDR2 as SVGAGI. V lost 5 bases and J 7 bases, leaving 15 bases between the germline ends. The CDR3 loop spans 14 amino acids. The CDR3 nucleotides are TGTGCCAGCAGTCTCCGCGGAGGAAGAAATGAGCAGTTCTTC. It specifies CASSLRGGRNEQFF.

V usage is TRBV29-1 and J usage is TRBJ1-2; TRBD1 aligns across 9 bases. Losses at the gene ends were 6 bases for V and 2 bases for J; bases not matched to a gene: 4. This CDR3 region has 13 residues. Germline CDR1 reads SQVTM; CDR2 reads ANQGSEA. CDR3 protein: CSVRDRENYGYTF. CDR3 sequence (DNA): TGCAGCGTCCGGGACAGGGAAAACTATGGCTACACCTTC.

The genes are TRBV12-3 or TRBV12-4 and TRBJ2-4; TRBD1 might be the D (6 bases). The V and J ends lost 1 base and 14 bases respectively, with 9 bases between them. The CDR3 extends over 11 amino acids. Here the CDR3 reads CASSLGGPEYF. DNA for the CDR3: TGTGCCAGCAGTTTAGGGGGGCCTGAGTACTTC.

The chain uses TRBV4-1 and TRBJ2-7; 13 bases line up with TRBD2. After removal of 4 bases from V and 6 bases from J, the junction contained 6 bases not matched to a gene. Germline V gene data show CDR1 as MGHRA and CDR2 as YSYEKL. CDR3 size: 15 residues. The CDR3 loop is CASSPRTSGSSEQYV. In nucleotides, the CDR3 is TGCGCCAGCAGCCCCCGGACTAGCGGGAGTAGCGAGCAGTACGTC.

CDR3 DNA: TGTGCCACCAGCAGGTGGCGGGGGAACTCCTACAATGAGCAGTTCTTC. It specifies CATSRWRGNSYNEQFF. The rearrangement joins TRBV15 to TRBJ2-1, with TRBD2 identical over 7 bases. The germline V gene encodes CDR1 LNHNV and CDR2 YYDKDF (reference sequence). Trimming at V came to 3 bases and at J to 0 bases, leaving 5 bases not matched to a gene. This CDR3 spans 16 amino acids.

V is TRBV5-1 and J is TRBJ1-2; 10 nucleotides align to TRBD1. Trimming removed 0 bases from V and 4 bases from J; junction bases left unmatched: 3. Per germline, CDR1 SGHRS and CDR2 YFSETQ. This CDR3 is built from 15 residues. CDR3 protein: CASSLGDRGGYGYTF. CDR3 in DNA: TGCGCCAGCAGCTTGGGGGACAGGGGAGGCTATGGCTACACCTTC.

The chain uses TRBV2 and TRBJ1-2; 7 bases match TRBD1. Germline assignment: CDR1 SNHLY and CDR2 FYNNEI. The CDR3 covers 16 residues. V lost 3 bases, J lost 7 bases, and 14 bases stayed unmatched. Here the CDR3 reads CASSDHRTGPRFGYTF. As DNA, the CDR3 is TGTGCCAGCAGTGACCATAGGACAGGACCCAGGTTTGGCTACACCTTC.

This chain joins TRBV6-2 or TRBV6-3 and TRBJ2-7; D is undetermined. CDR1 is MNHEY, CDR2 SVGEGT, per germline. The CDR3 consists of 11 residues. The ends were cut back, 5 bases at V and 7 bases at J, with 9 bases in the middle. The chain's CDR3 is CASSPSREQYF. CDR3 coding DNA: TGTGCCAGCAGTCCCTCTAGGGAGCAGTACTTC.

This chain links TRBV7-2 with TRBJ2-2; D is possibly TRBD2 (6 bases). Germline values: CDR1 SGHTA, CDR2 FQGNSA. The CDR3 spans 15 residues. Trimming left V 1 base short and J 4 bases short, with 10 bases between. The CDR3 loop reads CASSLGAGSTGELFF. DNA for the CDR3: TGTGCCAGCAGCTTAGGGGCGGGGAGCACCGGGGAGCTGTTTTTT.